The TCR beta chain described here comes from a study of OX40 agonist ivuxolimab in advanced cancers. Overall study: Patients with hepatocellular carcinoma, melanoma, renal cell or head and neck cancer made up the dose-escalation patients.

There are 14 residues in the CDR3. Germline assignment: CDR1 SQVTM and CDR2 ANQGSEA. V was clipped by 3 bases and J by 0 bases, with 10 bases between them. Clones were sequenced by immunoSEQ multiplex PCR, and TCRdb holds only the in-frame ones, with some missing. The sample has 49,000 or so clones; 70% to 90% are singletons. The receptor was derived from an adult with an advanced solid tumor such as melanoma, head and neck, liver or kidney cancer. The chain links TRBV29-1 to TRBJ2-3; D is ambiguous. The sequencing used CD4+ or CD8+ T cells sorted from blood, collected in a trial of the OX40 agonist ivuxolimab. The CDR3 coding sequence is TGCAGCGTTGAGGGAATAAAGAGCACAGATACGCAGTATTTT. Translated, it gives CSVEGIKSTDTQYF.